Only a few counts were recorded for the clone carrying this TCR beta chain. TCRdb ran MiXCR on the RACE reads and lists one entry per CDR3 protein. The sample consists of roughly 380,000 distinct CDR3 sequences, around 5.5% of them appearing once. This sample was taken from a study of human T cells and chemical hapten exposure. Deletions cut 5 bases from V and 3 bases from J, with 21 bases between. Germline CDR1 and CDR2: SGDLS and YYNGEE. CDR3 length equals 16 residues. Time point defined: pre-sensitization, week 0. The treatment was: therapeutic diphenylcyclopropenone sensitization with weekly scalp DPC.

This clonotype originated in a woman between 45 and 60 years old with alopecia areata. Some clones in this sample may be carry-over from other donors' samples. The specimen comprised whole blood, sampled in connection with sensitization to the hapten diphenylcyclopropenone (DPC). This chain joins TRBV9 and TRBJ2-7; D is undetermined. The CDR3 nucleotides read TGTGCCAGCAGGGTTCTGGGCAGCACCCACCTCTACGAGCAGTACTTC. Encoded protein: CASRVLGSTHLYEQYF.